The following is a TCR beta chain sequence with its context. This specimen comes from a study of cytomegalovirus exposure and HLA in healthy donors. Germline lookup yields CDR1 MNHEY and CDR2 SVGAGI. This CDR3 contains 16 residues. V shed 4 bases and J 5 bases; nucleotides not matched to a gene: 6. In the PCR, 60 Vbeta and 13 Jbeta primers were used. Method: immunoSEQ multiplex PCR; TCRdb's copy keeps in-frame clones and lacks some. The table records about 210,000 clones, about 85% of them present only once. The source is a girl between 2 and 10 years old in good health and CMV-seronegative. What was sequenced was PBMCs. V and J are TRBV6-5 and TRBJ2-5, with 14 bases identical to TRBD2. In nucleotides, the CDR3 is TGTGCCAGCAGTTCGGGACTAGCGGGGGCGGGGGAGACCCAGTACTTC. Its protein product is CASSSGLAGAGETQYF.